This TCR beta chain originates from a study of graft-versus-host responses after intestinal transplantation. Study-wide context: Recipients got multivisceral, liver-intestinal, or isolated intestinal transplants. The study, taken as a whole, reports: The presence of high graft-versus-host to host-versus-graft clonal ratios in allografts characterized patients with graft-donor T cell macrochimerism. Declining HvG levels early post-transplant were linked to peak circulating GvH clone levels.

The V and J ends lost 3 bases and 0 bases, in that order; junction bases with no gene match: 2. CDR1 is MNHNS, CDR2 SASEGT, per germline. This CDR3 spans 15 amino acids. TCRdb keeps only in-frame clones here, not all; method: immunoSEQ multiplex PCR. The sample has about 90,000 clones; approximately 92% are singletons. Points on this clone: What it binds is unknown.

This clonotype was obtained from a human donor who received an intestinal transplant. Sequencing was performed on unstimulated CD8+ T cells sorted from spleen or lymph node cells, taken before intestinal transplant. The chain has TRBV6-1 and TRBJ2-1; the match to TRBD2 covers 7 bases. Written as DNA, the CDR3 is TGTGCCAGCAGTGATGGCGGGAGCTCCTACAATGAGCAGTTCTTC. Translated: CASSDGGSSYNEQFF.